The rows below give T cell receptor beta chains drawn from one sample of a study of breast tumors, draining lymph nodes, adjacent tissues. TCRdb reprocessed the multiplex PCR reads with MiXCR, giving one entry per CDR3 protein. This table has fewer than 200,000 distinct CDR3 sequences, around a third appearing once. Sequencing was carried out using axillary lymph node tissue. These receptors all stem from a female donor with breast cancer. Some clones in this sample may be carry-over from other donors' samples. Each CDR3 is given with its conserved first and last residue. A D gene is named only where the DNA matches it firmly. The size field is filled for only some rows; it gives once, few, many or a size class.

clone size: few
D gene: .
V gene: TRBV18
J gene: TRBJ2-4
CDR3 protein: CASSPNTLPGQNIQYF
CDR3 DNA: TGTGCCAGCTCACCGAACACCCTTCCCGGTCAAAACATTCAGTACTTC

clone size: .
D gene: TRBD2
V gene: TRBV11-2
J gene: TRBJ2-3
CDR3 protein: CASSLKRGGGEQYF
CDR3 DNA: TGTGCCAGCAGCTTAAAGCGGGGGGGCGGAGAGCAGTATTTT

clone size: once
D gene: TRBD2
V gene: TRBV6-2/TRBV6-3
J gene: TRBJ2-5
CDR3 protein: CASSHSGGPIGETQYF
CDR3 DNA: TGTGCCAGCAGTCACTCGGGGGGGCCCATCGGGGAGACCCAGTACTTC

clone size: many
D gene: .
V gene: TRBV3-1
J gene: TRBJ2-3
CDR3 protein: CASSQSILDTQYF
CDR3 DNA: TGTGCCAGCAGCCAAAGTATACTGGATACGCAGTATTTT

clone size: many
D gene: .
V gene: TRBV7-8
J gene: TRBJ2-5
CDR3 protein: CASSSRLAGGQETQYF
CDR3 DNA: TGTGCCAGCAGCTCCAGACTAGCAGGGGGGCAAGAGACCCAGTACTTC

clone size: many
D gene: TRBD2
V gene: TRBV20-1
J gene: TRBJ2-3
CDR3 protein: CSADRRLAGATDTQYF
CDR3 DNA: TGCAGTGCTGATCGTCGGCTAGCGGGGGCCACAGATACGCAGTATTTT

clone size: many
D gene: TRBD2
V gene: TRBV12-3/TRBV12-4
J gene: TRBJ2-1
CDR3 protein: CASSLGLAGGPSYNEQFF
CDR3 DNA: TGTGCCAGCAGCCTCGGACTAGCGGGGGGGCCCTCCTACAATGAGCAGTTCTTC

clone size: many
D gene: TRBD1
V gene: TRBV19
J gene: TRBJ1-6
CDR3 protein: CARDRAGNSPLHF
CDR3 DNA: TGTGCCAGGGACAGGGCGGGTAATTCACCCCTCCACTTT

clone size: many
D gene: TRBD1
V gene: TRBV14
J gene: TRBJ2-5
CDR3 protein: CASSHNRGPRTQYF
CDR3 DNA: TGTGCCAGCAGCCATAACAGGGGCCCAAGGACCCAGTACTTC

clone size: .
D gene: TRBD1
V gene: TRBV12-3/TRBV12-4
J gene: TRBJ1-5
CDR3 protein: CASSRGGYSNQPQHF
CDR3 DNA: TGTGCCAGCAGTAGAGGGGGCTATAGCAATCAGCCCCAGCATTTT

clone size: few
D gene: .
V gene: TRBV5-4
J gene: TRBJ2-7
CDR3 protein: CASSPDRPTYEQYF
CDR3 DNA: TGTGCCAGCAGCCCCGACAGGCCAACCTACGAGCAGTACTTC

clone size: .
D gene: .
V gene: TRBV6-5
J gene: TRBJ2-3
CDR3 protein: CASSYSTATDTQYF
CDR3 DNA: TGTGCCAGCAGTTACTCGACGGCGACAGATACGCAGTATTTT

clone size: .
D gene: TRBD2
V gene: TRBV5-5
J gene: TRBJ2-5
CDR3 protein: CASSHKGPGLAGVGQETQYF
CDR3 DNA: TGCGCCAGCAGCCACAAGGGTCCGGGACTAGCGGGCGTTGGGCAAGAGACCCAGTACTTC

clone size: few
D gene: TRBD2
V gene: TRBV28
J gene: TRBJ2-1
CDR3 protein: CASRGGGPNNEQFF
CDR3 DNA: TGTGCCAGCAGAGGCGGGGGGCCAAACAATGAGCAGTTCTTC

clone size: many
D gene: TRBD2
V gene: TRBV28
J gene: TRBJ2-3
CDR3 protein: CASSFVLAARTDTQYF
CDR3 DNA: TGTGCCAGCAGTTTTGTGCTAGCGGCTCGCACAGATACGCAGTATTTT

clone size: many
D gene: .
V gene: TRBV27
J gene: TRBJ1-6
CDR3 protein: CASSLSGSYNSPLHF
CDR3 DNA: TGTGCCAGCAGTTTATCCGGGAGCTATAATTCACCCCTCCACTTT